The next 5 T cell receptor beta chains were all read from a single sample in a study of beta chain features in type 1 diabetes. The study reverse transcribed the entire isolated RNA, so it sequenced expressed TCRB transcripts. The data were produced by immunoSEQ multiplex PCR, yet TCRdb's version contains in-frame clones alone and is incomplete. The sample carries approximately 140,000 clones, 40% to 60% recorded once. The sequencing sample was made of Tregs from blood. These receptors were obtained from a man younger than 35 in good health.

The V and J genes are TRBV18 and TRBJ1-3; D gene uncertain. CDR3 size: 13 residues. Trimming shortened V by 0 bases and J by 3 bases, and 3 bases separated the two germline ends. Germline CDR1 and CDR2: KGHSH and LQKENI. This CDR3 is CASSPPYGNTIYF. The CDR3 DNA reads as TGTGCCAGCTCACCACCTTATGGAAACACCATATATTTT.

This chain joins TRBV4-2 and TRBJ2-3; perhaps TRBD2 as D (6 bases). V was pared by 6 bases and J by 6 bases, with 10 bases between. This CDR3 comprises 12 residues. Germline-derived CDR1 and CDR2 are LGHNA and YNFKEQ. CDR3 residues: CASRSGGDTQYF. The CDR3 DNA reads as TGTGCCAGCAGATCAGGAGGGGATACGCAGTATTTT.

The genes are TRBV14 and TRBJ2-2; D gene uncertain. Per the germline V gene, CDR1 is SGHDN and CDR2 is FVKESK. Trimming removed 0 bases at V and 4 bases at J, with 3 bases between. The CDR3 runs to 13 residues. The CDR3 is CASSQEATGELFF. CDR3 coding DNA: TGTGCCAGCAGCCAAGAAGCCACCGGGGAGCTGTTTTTT.

This chain joins TRBV28 and TRBJ1-5, with 7 bases aligning to TRBD1. The CDR3 has 14 residues. Germline trimming cut 5 bases from V and 5 bases from J; bases unmatched to any gene: 6. Germline V CDR1 and CDR2: MDHEN, SYDVKM. This CDR3 is CASSRPQGYQPQHF. The CDR3 bases are TGTGCCAGCAGTCGACCACAGGGGTATCAGCCCCAGCATTTT.

The rearrangement joins TRBV27 to TRBJ1-5; 9 bases line up with TRBD1. V gave up 8 bases and J gave up 5 bases; unmatched junction bases: 10. The CDR3 contains 15 residues. CDR1 is MNHEY and CDR2 is SMNVEV in the germline V gene (reference sequence). CDR3 loop: CASGKQGARDQPQHF. In nucleotides, the CDR3 is TGTGCCAGCGGAAAACAGGGGGCAAGGGATCAGCCCCAGCATTTT.